This T cell receptor beta chain emerged from a study of blood T cell repertoires in COVID-19. Across the whole study: Sites in the United States, Italy and Spain provided acute and convalescent COVID-19 samples. The cDNA or gDNA used as material had been derived from T cells, B-cell-depleted T cells, or PBMCs.

The junction had 16 bases not matched to a gene; V was cut back by 6 bases and J by 10 bases. The CDR3 has 15 amino acids. Germline V gives CDR1 MDHEN, CDR2 SYDVKM. The authors' processing: Estimates of nucleated cell counts were drawn from the amplification of reference gene primers. Assay used: immunoSEQ multiplex PCR; TCRdb lists only in-frame clones, some missing. That table gives V, J and clone size, and the DNA gave D and trimming. Among approximately 470,000 clones listed, around 85% were seen once. Sequenced: peripheral blood. The sequence derives from a human donor in a cohort sampled during active COVID-19. The rearrangement links TRBV28 to TRBJ1-1; 8 bases map to TRBD1. In nucleotides, the CDR3 is TGTGCCAGCAGCAAAAGCCGGGACAGGCTGATGGGAGCTTTCTTT. Translating it yields CASSKSRDRLMGAFF. Full variable domain (outside the CDR3, taken from reference TRBV28 and TRBJ1-1): DVKVTQSSRYLVKRTGEKVFLECVQDMDHENMFWYRQDPGLGLRLIYFSYDVKMKEKGDIPEGYSVSREKKERFSLILESASTNQTSMYLCASSKSRDRLMGAFFGQGTRLTVV.